This T cell receptor (beta chain) was recovered during a study of T cells after yellow fever vaccination. Background on the study: Libraries from low-cell-number fractions were prepared with the SMART-Seq v4 Ultra Low Input RNA kit.

TCRdb analysed the 5' RACE reads with MiXCR anew, one entry per CDR3 protein. The sample carries 200,000 to 300,000 distinct CDR3 sequences, 10% to 15% recorded once. Findings of the study overall: A small share of clonotypes appeared in both CD4 and CD8 compartments. Abundant clonotypes from the bulk population could get into FACS-sorted repertoires as contaminants. The booster response re-showed most primary clones: approximately 95% CD4, approximately 90% CD8.

The table lists this clonotype with a few counts. The antigen remains undetermined. There are 12 residues in the CDR3. V was trimmed by 2 bases and J by 8 bases, leaving 12 bases between them. Per germline, CDR1 DFQATT and CDR2 SNEGSKA (reference sequence). The sequence was collected from a man younger than 45 who received the YFV17D yellow fever vaccine. V is TRBV20-1 and J is TRBJ1-2; no reliable D call. Sequenced here: CD4+ T cells sorted from PBMCs, sampled 45 days after the yellow fever booster vaccination. DNA of the CDR3: TGCAGTGCTAGAACCGGCCTGGGAGGCTACACCTTC. Amino acids: CSARTGLGGYTF.